This TCR beta chain is from a study of blood T cell repertoires in COVID-19. The wider study: From T cells, B-cell-depleted T cells, or PBMCs came the material, which was cDNA or gDNA.

Looked up from germline, CDR1 is LGHNA and CDR2 is YSLEER. V lost 2 bases and J 3 bases, leaving 8 bases between the germline ends. This CDR3 has 15 residues. As processed by the authors: Amplifying reference gene primers gave estimates of nucleated cell counts. Clones were read by immunoSEQ multiplex PCR, and TCRdb kept only the in-frame ones, dropping some. D and trimming were read from the DNA, whereas the V and J calls and clone size are those reported in that table. This sample has some 260,000 clones; approximately 90% occur once, and the top ten carry 2% to 2.5%. The sequenced sample was peripheral blood. V usage is TRBV4-3 and J usage is TRBJ1-6; D possibly corresponds to TRBD1 (6 bases). The receptor comes from a woman in her 40s who had recovered from COVID-19. This CDR3 reads CASSQLTGYNSPLHF. Here the CDR3 DNA reads TGCGCCAGCAGCCAATTGACAGGCTATAATTCACCCCTCCACTTT.